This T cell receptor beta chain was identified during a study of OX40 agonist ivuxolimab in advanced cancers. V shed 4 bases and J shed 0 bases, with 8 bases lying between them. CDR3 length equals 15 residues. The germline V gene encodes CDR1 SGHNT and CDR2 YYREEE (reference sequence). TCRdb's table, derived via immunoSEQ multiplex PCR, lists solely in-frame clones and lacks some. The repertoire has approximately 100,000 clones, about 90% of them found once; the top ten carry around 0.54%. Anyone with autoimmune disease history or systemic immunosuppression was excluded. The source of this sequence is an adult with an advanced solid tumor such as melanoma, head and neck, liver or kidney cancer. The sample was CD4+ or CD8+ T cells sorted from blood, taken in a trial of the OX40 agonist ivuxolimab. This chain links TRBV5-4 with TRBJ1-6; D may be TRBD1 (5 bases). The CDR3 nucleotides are TGTGCCAGCAGCGTAGACAGCTCCTATAATTCACCCCTCCACTTT. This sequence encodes CASSVDSSYNSPLHF. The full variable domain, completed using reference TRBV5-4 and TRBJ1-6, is ETGVTQSPTHLIKTRGQQVTLRCSSQSGHNTVSWYQQALGQGPQFIFQYYREEENGRGNFPPRFSGLQFPNYSSELNVNALELDDSALYLCASSVDSSYNSPLHFGNGTRLTVT.